The T cell receptor (beta chain) described here comes from a study of CD8 T cells in ankylosing spondylitis. Notes on the study in general: Roughly eight highly homologous variants made up a TCR beta motif that seemed to typify ankylosing spondylitis blood. Clones tied to disease were said to be significantly enriched in matched ankylosing spondylitis synovial fluid.

After removal of 5 bases from V and 7 bases from J, the junction contained 9 bases not matched to a gene. The CDR3 has 15 amino acids. This clonotype was detected a few times. Its antigen is not known. TCRdb reanalysed the 5' RACE reads using MiXCR and keeps one entry per CDR3 protein. The table has some 450,000 distinct CDR3 sequences, 15% to 20% seen once. The source material was blood, either unsorted or a sorted T cell fraction (not recorded which). The TCR was taken from a male donor with ankylosing spondylitis. This chain uses TRBV12-3 or TRBV12-4 with TRBJ2-1; 9 bases fit TRBD2. This CDR3 is CASSQGAGGSNEQFF. CDR3 in DNA: TGTGCCAGCAGTCAGGGCGCGGGGGGGTCGAATGAGCAGTTCTTC.